Here is one TCR beta chain with its context. The data stem from a study of blood T cell repertoires in COVID-19. Study-level information: PBMCs, B-cell-depleted T cells, or T cells were the source of the cDNA or gDNA that made up the material.

CDR3 length: 17 amino acids. Looked up from germline, CDR1 is SGHRS and CDR2 is YFSETQ. Trimming at V came to 0 bases and at J to 5 bases, leaving 10 bases not matched to a gene. Assay used: immunoSEQ multiplex PCR; TCRdb lists only in-frame clones, some missing. The sample contains roughly 170,000 clones, roughly nine tenths of which appear only once. The chain uses TRBV5-1 and TRBJ2-1, with 8 bases fitting TRBD2. The sequence came from a man aged 70-80 years with active or convalescent COVID-19. The material sequenced was peripheral blood. This CDR3 is CASSLAGTPGRDNEQFF. The CDR3 bases are TGCGCCAGCAGCTTGGCGGGGACTCCCGGGAGGGACAATGAGCAGTTCTTC.